The T cell receptor beta chain under discussion was sequenced for a study of OX40 agonist ivuxolimab in advanced cancers. About the study: Partial responses were achieved by three patients: one hepatocellular carcinoma, two cutaneous melanoma. Overall study results and limits: CD8+ T cells (on average) carried more expanded clones than CD4+ T cells.

Germline V CDR1 and CDR2: GTSNPN, SVGIG (reference sequence). V was clipped by 7 bases and J by 3 bases, with 15 bases between them. The CDR3 is 14 residues long. Enrollment shut out patients with autoimmune disease history or systemic immunosuppression. This clone was found once. Its antigen is as yet unknown. Assay: immunoSEQ multiplex PCR; the TCRdb copy retains only in-frame clones and omits some. The sample gives about 73,000 clones, 92% of which show up once; roughly a tenth is in the top ten. This TCR derives from an adult with an advanced solid tumor such as melanoma, head and neck, liver or kidney cancer. Material: CD4+ or CD8+ T cells sorted from blood, obtained in a trial of the OX40 agonist ivuxolimab. The rearrangement uses TRBV30 and TRBJ2-2; the D gene could be TRBD1 or TRBD2 (7 bases each). The DNA for the CDR3 is TGTGCCTTGGGAGGGGGCATGGACACCGGGGAGCTGTTTTTT. Translation: CALGGGMDTGELFF.